Described below is a single T cell receptor beta chain sequence and its context. This entry belongs to a study of blood T cell repertoires in COVID-19. Overall study: Acute-phase and convalescent COVID-19 samples originated in the United States, Italy and Spain.

Authors' data handling: Estimation of nucleated cell counts relied on the amplification of reference gene primers. Profiling relied on immunoSEQ multiplex PCR, and the TCRdb table lists in-frame clones only, not all of them. V, J and clone size derive from that table, while D and trimming were established from the DNA sequence. The table has around 230,000 clones, under 90% seen once. V gave up 4 bases and J gave up 6 bases, with 14 bases separating them. The CDR3 loop spans 14 amino acids. CDR1 is SGDLS, CDR2 YYNGEE, per germline. The clonotype was recovered from a woman aged 35 to 49 with active or convalescent COVID-19. The V call is TRBV9, the J call TRBJ2-1; D gene ambiguous. The specimen was peripheral blood. The CDR3 spells CASSPLVQVNEQFF. CDR3 nucleotides: TGTGCCAGCAGCCCCTTAGTGCAGGTCAATGAGCAGTTCTTC.